The 15 T cell receptor beta chains presented below share a single source sample, sequenced in a study of T cells in Graves' hyperthyroidism and ophthalmopathy. TCR beta CDR3 regions were amplified from RNA transcripts. The HTBI primer set was used in a first-round RT-PCR of the TCR CDR3. Via MiXCR, TCRdb re-called the multiplex PCR reads, giving one row per CDR3 protein. Among about 640,000 distinct CDR3 sequences, 45% were seen once, and the ten largest hold approximately 6.8%. The sample consisted of peripheral blood or thyroid tissue (not recorded which). Receptors originate from an adult man with Graves' disease, either hyperthyroidism or ophthalmopathy (not recorded which).

The chain employs TRBV5-1 and TRBJ1-6, with D tentatively TRBD1 (5 bases). V was cut by 0 bases and J by 7 bases, with 11 bases left in between. The CDR3 runs 15 residues. Germline loops: CDR1 SGHRS, CDR2 YFSETQ. CDR3 DNA: TGCGCCAGCAGCTTGGTAGGACAACCGAATTCACCCCTCCACTTT. Its translation is CASSLVGQPNSPLHF.

This clonotype has a count of ten or more. This sequence joins TRBV19 and TRBJ2-7, with 7 bases matching TRBD1. The germline V gene has CDR1 LNHDA and CDR2 SQIVND (reference sequence). V was clipped by 5 bases and J by 4 bases; unmatched bases: 8. The CDR3 runs to 14 residues. The CDR3 nucleotides read TGTGCCAGTAGTGACCGGGGCAGGGGGTACGAGCAGTACTTC. Translating it yields CASSDRGRGYEQYF.

This clonotype has only a few counts. J is TRBJ1-4 and V is TRBV6-5; TRBD1 aligns across 7 bases. The germline gives CDR1 MNHEY, CDR2 SVGAGI. The V and J ends lost 0 bases and 5 bases, in that order; junction bases with no gene match: 3. The CDR3 contains 15 residues. CDR3 residues: CASSYSGQQNEKLFF. CDR3 nucleotide sequence: TGTGCCAGCAGTTACTCGGGACAGCAGAATGAAAAACTGTTTTTT.

There are a few counts of this clonotype. The rearrangement uses TRBV19 and TRBJ2-7; a weak D match, TRBD1 (6 bases). Germline V gene sequence: CDR1 LNHDA, CDR2 SQIVND (reference sequence). This CDR3 is built from 18 residues. Deletions cut 2 bases from V and 2 bases from J, with 22 bases between. CDR3 nucleotides: TGTGCCAGTAGTATATCCAGGGGAAACAGAAAAGGAGCCTACGAGCAGTACTTC. Protein product: CASSISRGNRKGAYEQYF. Drawing the rest from reference TRBV19 and TRBJ2-7, the complete variable domain is DGGITQSPKYLFRKEGQNVTLSCEQNLNHDAMYWYRQDPGQGLRLIYYSQIVNDFQKGDIAEGYSVSREKKESFPLTVTSAQKNPTAFYLCASSISRGNRKGAYEQYFGPGTRLTVT.

This CDR3 is CASRLDTSNQPQHF. As DNA, the CDR3 is TGTGCCAGCAGACTAGACACCAGCAATCAGCCCCAGCATTTT. The chain joins TRBV12-3 or TRBV12-4 to TRBJ1-5; D remains unclear. The length of the CDR3 is 14 residues. Trimming took off 6 bases at V and 1 base at J, with 10 bases between the two ends.

This chain connects TRBV11-2 to TRBJ1-1; TRBD1 is a possible D gene (5 bases). The CDR3 covers 11 residues. Germline V CDR1 and CDR2: SGHAT, FQNNGV. For the CDR3, the DNA is TGTGCTACGTCAGGGAGCACTGAAGCTTTCTTT. Its protein is CATSGSTEAFF.

This clonotype appeared many times. The CDR3 sequence is CASSPDRGYQETQYF. The CDR3 DNA reads TGTGCCAGCAGCCCCGACAGGGGCTACCAAGAGACCCAGTACTTC. The chain links TRBV7-9 to TRBJ2-5; 8 bases are shared with TRBD1. Germline CDR1 and CDR2: SEHNR and FQNEAQ (reference sequence). V trimming: 5 bases; J trimming: 0 bases; junction bases outside the gene matches: 5. The CDR3 runs 15 residues.

This clonotype turned up a few times. The gene calls are TRBV19 and TRBJ1-2; a weak D match, TRBD1 (5 bases). Germline V lookup: CDR1 LNHDA, CDR2 SQIVND (reference sequence). The CDR3 is made up of 16 amino acids. V dropped 5 bases and J dropped 4 bases, with 20 bases sitting between them. Here the CDR3 DNA reads TGTGCCAGTAGTGGCGCTGGACACGACCCTGCCTATGGCTACACCTTC. Residues: CASSGAGHDPAYGYTF.

This chain connects TRBV2 to TRBJ1-3, with TRBD1 matching over 7 bases. The CDR3 consists of 14 residues. Germline V gene data show CDR1 as SNHLY and CDR2 as FYNNEI. V lost 8 bases, J lost 0 bases, and 4 bases stayed unmatched. The CDR3: CASEGAHSGNTIYF. CDR3 nucleotide sequence: TGTGCCAGCGAGGGGGCCCACTCTGGAAACACCATATATTTT.

The chain recombines TRBV2 with TRBJ1-2; D is undetermined. Trimming pared 1 base from V and 4 bases from J, leaving 10 bases between. This CDR3 has 14 residues. In germline, CDR1 is SNHLY, CDR2 FYNNEI. CDR3 protein: CASSEVFGVYGYTF. Written as DNA, the CDR3 is TGTGCCAGCAGTGAAGTTTTCGGCGTCTATGGCTACACCTTC.

As regards this clonotype: At one of its ends the junction is not consistent with the germline gene, which may arise from a read error. V gene TRBV19 combines with J gene TRBJ1-4, with TRBD1 identical over 11 bases. The CDR3 loop spans 14 amino acids. Germline V gives CDR1 LNHDA, CDR2 SQIVND (reference sequence). The CDR3 region is CASSIGTGGEKLLF. CDR3 in DNA: TGTGCCAGTAGTATAGGGACAGGGGGCGAAAAACTGCTTTTT.

This clonotype was seen repeatedly, ten times or more. The rearrangement links TRBV24-1 to TRBJ1-1, with D perhaps matching TRBD1 (6 bases). The germline gives CDR1 KGHDR, CDR2 SFDVKD. The CDR3 has 15 amino acids. V lost 2 bases and J lost 0, with 9 bases in between. The CDR3 is CATSDSQGLNTEAFF. CDR3 DNA sequence: TGTGCCACCAGTGATTCTCAGGGGCTGAACACTGAAGCTTTCTTT.

This clonotype was detected many times. This chain links TRBV29-1 with TRBJ1-5; D gene unclear. This CDR3 is 12 amino acids long. Deletions cut 4 bases from V and 0 bases from J, with 4 bases between. Germline V gene lookup returns CDR1 SQVTM and CDR2 ANQGSEA. CDR3 region: CSVGHSNQPQHF. The CDR3 DNA reads as TGCAGCGTTGGACATAGCAATCAGCCCCAGCATTTT.

This chain links TRBV7-6 with TRBJ2-7; 8 nucleotides line up with TRBD2. Germline V gene sequence: CDR1 SGHVS, CDR2 FNYEAQ. The CDR3 has 13 amino acids. Unmatched junction bases numbered 6, after V lost 4 bases and J lost 7 bases. This CDR3 reads CASSWGLVGEQYF. The CDR3 region has the DNA TGTGCCAGCAGCTGGGGACTAGTGGGGGAGCAGTACTTC.

This clonotype was found many times. CDR3 region: CATSRDAHEQYF. For the CDR3, the DNA is TGTGCCACCAGCAGAGATGCCCACGAGCAGTACTTC. This chain links TRBV15 with TRBJ2-7; D ambiguous. V was shortened by 0 bases and J by 5 bases, with 5 bases between the two germline ends. Germline loops: CDR1 LNHNV, CDR2 YYDKDF (reference sequence). The length of the CDR3 is 12 residues. The whole variable domain, filled in from reference TRBV15 and TRBJ2-7, reads DAMVIQNPRYQVTQFGKPVTLSCSQTLNHNVMYWYQQKSSQAPKLLFHYYDKDFNNEADTPDNFQSRRPNTSFCFLDIRSPGLGDTAMYLCATSRDAHEQYFGPGTRLTVT.